Following are 28 T cell receptor beta chains from one sample sequenced in a study of blood T cells in healthy people across ages. A second about 6 to 11 cycle PCR used barcoded and J-beta primers. MiXCR, applied by TCRdb to the 5' RACE reads, yields one record per CDR3 protein. The repertoire holds fewer than 2,000,000 distinct CDR3 sequences, with almost 35% as singletons. Sequencing used blood. Receptors originate from a woman in her thirties in good health.

A few counts support this clonotype. The chain uses TRBV10-2 and TRBJ2-7; 12 bases map to TRBD1. Germline-derived CDR1 and CDR2 are WSHSY and SAAADI. The CDR3 is made up of 15 amino acids. Trimming at V came to 10 bases and at J to 0 bases, leaving 7 bases not matched to a gene. CDR3 in amino acids: CATGTGGYSSYEQYF. The CDR3 DNA sequence: TGCGCCACCGGGACAGGGGGCTATAGCTCCTACGAGCAGTACTTC.

This clonotype has more than one count but fewer than ten. For the CDR3, the DNA is TGTGCCAGCAGTACTCACCGGGACAGGGGAAAAATTACCAGCTACAATGAGCAGTTCTTC. Encoded protein: CASSTHRDRGKITSYNEQFF. V gene TRBV27 combines with J gene TRBJ2-1; TRBD1 matches at 10 bases. CDR1 is MNHEY, CDR2 SMNVEV, per germline (reference sequence). The CDR3 consists of 20 residues. The V segment lost 5 bases and the J segment 3 bases; nucleotides outside the gene matches: 19.

This clonotype was seen only once. The rearrangement links TRBV4-2 to TRBJ1-5, with no clear D. V was trimmed by 0 bases and J by 0 bases, leaving 12 bases between them. This CDR3 has 17 amino acids. Germline CDR1 and CDR2: LGHNA and YNFKEQ. CDR3 loop: CASSQEVKGPSNQPQHF. The CDR3 DNA sequence: TGTGCCAGCAGCCAAGAAGTGAAGGGCCCTAGCAATCAGCCCCAGCATTTT.

At least ten counts were recorded for this clonotype. This chain uses TRBV27 with TRBJ2-7, with 9 positions matching TRBD2. With 5 bases clipped from V and 1 base from J, the junction kept 9 bases outside the gene matches. The CDR3 has 16 residues. Looked up from germline, CDR1 is MNHEY and CDR2 is SMNVEV (reference sequence). The CDR3 DNA sequence: TGTGCCAGCAGTCTTAATAGCGGGAGTCGATCCTACGAGCAGTACTTC. Protein sequence: CASSLNSGSRSYEQYF.

A note on this clonotype: This may be a read error, as it is one base from a much larger clone. This chain uses TRBV5-1 with TRBJ2-7; no definite D call. The V gene's germline CDR1 is SGHRS and CDR2 YFSETQ. The CDR3 has 13 residues. Trimming removed 0 bases at V and 7 bases at J, with 11 bases between. The CDR3 nucleotides are TGCGCCAGCAGCTTGGAGCTCTACAATGAGCAGTACTTC. It translates to CASSLELYNEQYF.

This clonotype was seen only a few times. V gene TRBV5-1 combines with J gene TRBJ2-2; no reliable D call. This CDR3 comprises 14 residues. V dropped 6 bases and J dropped 1 base, with 10 bases sitting between them. Germline values: CDR1 SGHRS, CDR2 YFSETQ. In nucleotides, the CDR3 is TGCGCCAGCACCGGATTAGGGAACACCGGGGAGCTGTTTTTT. Residues: CASTGLGNTGELFF.

This clonotype was counted a few times. The chain employs TRBV29-1 and TRBJ1-2, with a possible D match to TRBD1 (6 bases). Germline assignment: CDR1 SQVTM and CDR2 ANQGSEA. CDR3 length: 11 amino acids. The V end was cut by 7 bases, the J end by 8 bases, with 14 bases between. The DNA for the CDR3 is TGCAGCGCCAAGGACCAGGGGGGCTACACCTTC. Protein: CSAKDQGGYTF. Full variable domain (outside the CDR3, taken from reference TRBV29-1 and TRBJ1-2): SAVISQKPSRDICQRGTSLTIQCQVDSQVTMMFWYRQQPGQSLTLIATANQGSEATYESGFVIDKFPISRPNLTFSTLTVSNMSPEDSSIYLCSAKDQGGYTFGSGTRLTVV.

The table lists this clonotype with many counts. The rearrangement joins TRBV20-1 to TRBJ2-7; possibly TRBD1 or TRBD2 for D (6 bases each). Trimming took off 0 bases at V and 7 bases at J, with 16 bases between the two ends. The germline V gene has CDR1 DFQATT and CDR2 SNEGSKA (reference sequence). The CDR3 contains 14 residues. The CDR3 sequence is CSARDAGEVREQYF. DNA for the CDR3: TGCAGTGCTAGAGACGCAGGGGAGGTTCGGGAGCAGTACTTC.

CDR3 loop: CASSHGSSGPQHF. CDR3 DNA sequence: TGTGCCAGCAGCCACGGGTCTTCGGGGCCCCAGCATTTT. The chain has TRBV3-1 and TRBJ1-5, with D uncertain. The V gene lost 3 bases and the J gene lost 9 bases, with 12 bases spanning the gap. Germline V lookup: CDR1 LGHDT, CDR2 YNNKEL (reference sequence). This CDR3 region has 13 residues.

This clonotype was observed a single time. A much larger clonotype is one base distant, so this may be a read error. The rearrangement uses TRBV4-1 and TRBJ2-4; D uncertain. The CDR3 is 15 residues long. V was pared by 3 bases and J by 3 bases, with 12 bases between. Germline CDR1 and CDR2: MGHRA and YSYEKL. The CDR3 DNA follows: TGCGCCAGCAGCCATGAGCCGGCAGACAAAAACATTCAGTACTTC. This sequence encodes CASSHEPADKNIQYF.

V is TRBV28 and J is TRBJ1-1; TRBD1 is a possible D gene (5 bases). The CDR3 is made up of 14 amino acids. The germline CDR1 and CDR2 sequences are MDHEN and SYDVKM. V was shortened by 2 bases and J by 3 bases, with 10 bases between the two germline ends. DNA for the CDR3: TGTGCCAGCAGTTTACCAAGGGGTTACACTGAAGCTTTCTTT. It yields the protein CASSLPRGYTEAFF. Together with reference TRBV28 and TRBJ1-1, the CDR3 gives the full variable domain: DVKVTQSSRYLVKRTGEKVFLECVQDMDHENMFWYRQDPGLGLRLIYFSYDVKMKEKGDIPEGYSVSREKKERFSLILESASTNQTSMYLCASSLPRGYTEAFFGQGTRLTVV.

This chain connects TRBV27 to TRBJ2-3; no reliable D call. This CDR3 has 16 residues. Between the trimmed V and J ends, which lost 6 bases and 0 bases, there was a span of 16 bases. Germline values: CDR1 MNHEY, CDR2 SMNVEV (reference sequence). The CDR3 DNA sequence: TGTGCCAGCAGCTTAATTTATTCTCCTAGCACAGATACGCAGTATTTT. Its translation is CASSLIYSPSTDTQYF.

A remark on this clonotype: At one of its ends the junction is not consistent with the germline gene, which may arise from a read error. This chain uses TRBV20-1 with TRBJ1-2, with D hard to call. This CDR3 is 13 amino acids long. Germline CDR1 is DFQATT and CDR2 is SNEGSKA (reference sequence). CDR3 bases: TGCATTGCTAGAGTTGCCGGAAGCCATGGCTACACCTTC. This translates into CIARVAGSHGYTF.

With respect to this clonotype: Being one base from a much bigger clone, this may be a read error. This chain links TRBV7-2 with TRBJ1-6, with D perhaps TRBD1 (5 bases). Germline V CDR1 and CDR2: SGHTA, FQGNSA. The V and J ends lost 4 bases and 7 bases respectively, with 11 bases between them. CDR3 length: 14 amino acids. The CDR3 coding sequence is TGTGCCAGCAGCTCGGGACTCTTGAATTCACCCCTCCACTTT. Protein: CASSSGLLNSPLHF.

This clonotype was recorded a few times. This chain uses TRBV5-1 with TRBJ2-1, with D perhaps matching TRBD2 (6 bases). V gave up 2 bases and J gave up 6 bases, with 12 bases separating them. CDR3 length: 14 amino acids. Germline-derived CDR1 and CDR2 are SGHRS and YFSETQ. CDR3 sequence: CASSLQTRSNEQFF. The CDR3 DNA is TGCGCCAGCAGCTTACAGACTAGATCCAATGAGCAGTTCTTC.

CDR3 DNA sequence: TGCGCCAGCAGCCAAGATCTGGGGCGGTACAATGAGCAGTACTTC. Translated, it gives CASSQDLGRYNEQYF. The chain recombines TRBV4-1 with TRBJ2-1; D perhaps matches TRBD1 (5 bases). The J call may be incorrect, as the DNA end agrees better with TRBJ2-7. Germline CDR1 reads MGHRA; CDR2 reads YSYEKL. CDR3 size: 15 residues.

As to this clonotype: This CDR3 is missing its conserved last phenylalanine or tryptophan, likely due to a read error. The chain links TRBV4-2 to TRBJ2-5; D call uncertain. The CDR3 covers 11 residues. V was pared by 5 bases and J by 5 bases, with 6 bases between. Germline lookup yields CDR1 LGHNA and CDR2 YNFKEQ. The CDR3 coding sequence is TGTGCCAGCAGCAAGGCGGAGACCCAGTACGTC. It yields the protein CASSKAETQYV.

This clonotype turned up a few times. The CDR3, as DNA: TGTGCTGGGTCCGAGGGCTATGGCTACACCTTC. It translates to CAGSEGYGYTF. The chain employs TRBV30 and TRBJ1-2; D unresolved. The CDR3 consists of 11 residues. Germline CDR1 is GTSNPN and CDR2 is SVGIG (reference sequence). The variable domain in full, completed from reference TRBV30 and TRBJ1-2, reads SQTIHQWPATLVQPVGSPLSLECTVEGTSNPNLYWYRQAAGRGLQLLFYSVGIGQISSEVPQNLSASRPQDRQFILSSKKLLLSDSGFYLCAGSEGYGYTFGSGTRLTVV.

The chain couples TRBV11-2 to TRBJ2-5; D remains ambiguous. V gave up 5 bases and J gave up 5 bases, with 15 bases separating them. The germline V gene encodes CDR1 SGHAT and CDR2 FQNNGV. The CDR3 is 14 amino acids. CDR3 region: CASSPDVEQETQYF. The CDR3 DNA sequence: TGTGCCAGCAGCCCCGATGTGGAACAGGAGACCCAGTACTTC.

This clonotype appeared a single time. The chain links TRBV28 to TRBJ2-7, with 9 bases that match TRBD1. After removal of 5 bases from V and 1 base from J, the junction contained 6 bases not matched to a gene. The CDR3 totals 15 residues. The V gene's germline CDR1 is MDHEN and CDR2 SYDVKM. The CDR3 DNA reads TGTGCCAGCAGTCAAGGACAGGGGATTTCCTACGAGCAGTACTTC. Amino acids: CASSQGQGISYEQYF.

This clonotype was seen a handful of times. The chain recombines TRBV7-3 with TRBJ2-1; D possibly corresponds to TRBD2 (6 bases). CDR3 length: 16 amino acids. The V end lost 4 bases, the J end lost 0 bases, and 13 bases lay between the germline ends. In germline, CDR1 is SGHTA, CDR2 FQGTGA. In DNA form, the CDR3 reads TGTGCCAGCAGCTCCCGCGGGGCGAGCTCCTACAATGAGCAGTTCTTC. Its protein product is CASSSRGASSYNEQFF.

This clonotype was found many times. The V gene is TRBV15, the J gene TRBJ1-2; D is uncertain. The CDR3 extends over 13 amino acids. The germline V gene encodes CDR1 LNHNV and CDR2 YYDKDF (reference sequence). The V end was cut by 1 base, the J end by 6 bases, with 9 bases between. The CDR3 DNA sequence: TGTGCCACCAGCAGAGTTCAAGCAGATGGCTACACCTTC. It encodes CATSRVQADGYTF.

The chain combines TRBV12-3 or TRBV12-4 with TRBJ1-5; D is undetermined. The CDR3 is made up of 14 amino acids. Trimming stripped 6 bases from V and 4 bases from J, with 13 bases between. CDR3 coding DNA: TGTGCCAGCAGAGTGGGGATGGGTAATCAGCCCCAGCATTTT. Residues: CASRVGMGNQPQHF.

The J gene is TRBJ2-5, the V gene TRBV27; 7 bases align to TRBD2. The V segment lost 2 bases and the J segment 2 bases; nucleotides outside the gene matches: 8. Germline CDR1 and CDR2: MNHEY and SMNVEV (reference sequence). The CDR3 spans 16 residues. The CDR3 region has the DNA TGTGCCAGCAGTTTAGGACCACTCGGGGGGCAAGAGACCCAGTACTTC. Translation: CASSLGPLGGQETQYF.

Of note for this clonotype: One end of the junction is discordant with germline, which a read error may explain. In DNA, the CDR3 is TGCAGTGCTTCGAGTCTCTCCTACAATGAGCGGTTCTTC. This gives the protein CSASSLSYNERFF. This chain joins TRBV20-1 and TRBJ2-1; unclear D gene. The germline CDR1 and CDR2 sequences are DFQATT and SNEGSKA (reference sequence). The CDR3 extends over 13 amino acids.

This clonotype came up a few times. The rearrangement uses TRBV5-1 and TRBJ2-7, with D unclear. CDR1 SGHRS and CDR2 YFSETQ come from the germline V gene. CDR3 length equals 15 residues. V lost 3 bases, J lost 2 bases, and 15 bases lay in between. CDR3 in DNA: TGCGCCAGCAGCTCGGCGTGGCCCTCCCCCTACGAGCAGTACTTC. It is translated as CASSSAWPSPYEQYF.

The V and J genes are TRBV27 and TRBJ2-4, with D possibly TRBD2 on 6 matching bases. The CDR3 is 14 residues long. Deletions cut 2 bases from V and 13 bases from J, with 18 bases between. The V gene's germline CDR1 is MNHEY and CDR2 SMNVEV (reference sequence). The CDR3 region is CASSLAGSSREQYF. The CDR3 nucleotides are TGTGCCAGCAGTTTAGCCGGCAGCTCTCGGGAGCAGTACTTC.

The chain carries TRBV5-1 and TRBJ2-1, with 7 bases fitting TRBD2. With 0 bases clipped from V and 0 bases from J, the junction kept 3 bases outside the gene matches. Germline V gene sequence: CDR1 SGHRS, CDR2 YFSETQ. CDR3 length: 16 residues. The CDR3 DNA sequence: TGCGCCAGCAGCTTGGCCGGGACTACCTCCTACAATGAGCAGTTCTTC. Residues: CASSLAGTTSYNEQFF.